One sample yielded the 12 T cell receptor beta chains listed below, sequenced in a study of shared clonotypes between healthy human individuals. CD45RO-negative cells were positively selected for CCR7, leaving out terminally differentiated effector memory CD45RA+ cells. The assay was immunoSEQ multiplex PCR, and TCRdb's table has in-frame clones only and misses some. The table lists about 800,000 clones, 95% to 97% of them singletons. Sequencing was done on a sample of naive CD8+ T cells sorted from blood. All receptors derive from a man in his thirties or forties in good health.

This chain connects TRBV29-1 to TRBJ2-7, with 8 bases matching TRBD2. Germline V lookup: CDR1 SQVTM, CDR2 ANQGSEA. Trimming cost V 4 bases and J 3 bases; bases outside gene matches: 5. The CDR3 extends over 13 amino acids. The CDR3 DNA reads TGCAGCGTTGTGGGACTAGGGAACTACGAGCAGTACTTC. It specifies CSVVGLGNYEQYF.

The rearrangement joins TRBV6-5 to TRBJ2-1; tentative D call: TRBD2 (5 bases). CDR1 is MNHEY and CDR2 is SVGAGI in the germline V gene. The germline V and J ends were trimmed by 10 bases and 4 bases, with 17 bases remaining between them. The CDR3 spans 14 residues. The CDR3 DNA sequence: TGTGCCACTGAAATCGGGGTCGGGTACAATGAGCAGTTCTTC. It translates to CATEIGVGYNEQFF.

V is TRBV27 and J is TRBJ2-4; the D gene is possibly TRBD1 (5 bases). V lost 7 bases and J lost 0, with 13 bases in between. CDR3 length: 15 residues. Germline lookup yields CDR1 MNHEY and CDR2 SMNVEV (reference sequence). CDR3 in DNA: TGTGCCAGCACCTTTGGACACTTAGCCAAAAACATTCAGTACTTC. Translated, it gives CASTFGHLAKNIQYF.

The gene calls are TRBV10-3 and TRBJ2-7; 7 bases are a match to TRBD1. V trimming: 4 bases; J trimming: 2 bases; junction bases outside the gene matches: 5. The germline CDR1 and CDR2 sequences are ENHRY and SYGVKD. There are 14 residues in the CDR3. Written as DNA, the CDR3 is TGTGCCATCAGTGGGACGACAGGGCCCTACGAGCAGTACTTC. Translation: CAISGTTGPYEQYF.

This clone has just one count. The J gene is TRBJ2-2, the V gene TRBV7-2; D assignment may be TRBD1 or TRBD2 (5 bases each). The CDR3 has 18 residues. V was cut by 5 bases and J by 3 bases, with 22 bases left in between. Germline V lookup: CDR1 SGHTA, CDR2 FQGNSA. Written as DNA, the CDR3 is TGTGCCAGCAGCCAGCTCGTCGGGGCCTTAGGGGACACCGGGGAGCTGTTTTTT. It encodes CASSQLVGALGDTGELFF. Variable domain in full (rest from reference TRBV7-2 and TRBJ2-2): GAGVSQSPSNKVTEKGKDVELRCDPISGHTALYWYRQSLGQGLEFLIYFQGNSAPDKSGLPSDRFSAERTGGSVSTLTIQRTQQEDSAVYLCASSQLVGALGDTGELFFGEGSRLTVL.

V and J are TRBV7-6 and TRBJ1-2; D remains ambiguous. This CDR3 comprises 13 residues. V gave up 5 bases and J gave up 4 bases, with 11 bases separating them. Looked up from germline, CDR1 is SGHVS and CDR2 is FNYEAQ. Written as DNA, the CDR3 is TGTGCCAGCAGCCCGCAGGAGACCTATGGCTACACCTTC. It yields the protein CASSPQETYGYTF.

Worth noting for this clone: Distinct nucleotide sequences in the sample also encode this CDR3. The chain has TRBV29-1 and TRBJ2-1, with D possibly being TRBD2 (5 bases). Germline V gene sequence: CDR1 SQVTM, CDR2 ANQGSEA. This CDR3 is built from 13 residues. V lost 6 bases and J lost 3, with 12 bases in between. The CDR3 region has the DNA TGCAGCGTCGCTCTAGCAGACTACAATGAGCAGTTCTTC. Its translation: CSVALADYNEQFF.

V is TRBV27 and J is TRBJ2-5; D perhaps matches TRBD2 (6 bases). Trimming cost V 6 bases and J 0 bases, with 17 bases left between them. Germline CDR1 and CDR2: MNHEY and SMNVEV (reference sequence). The CDR3 is 16 amino acids. CDR3 DNA sequence: TGTGCCAGCAGCCATGCCCCCCGGGACTACCAAGAGACCCAGTACTTC. Protein product: CASSHAPRDYQETQYF.

This clone was seen only a few times. This chain uses TRBV9 with TRBJ2-7; D call uncertain. The V end was cut by 4 bases, the J end by 4 bases, with 15 bases between. The CDR3 runs 14 residues. CDR1 is SGDLS and CDR2 is YYNGEE in the germline V gene. The CDR3 region is CASSKGGWDYEQYF. The CDR3 DNA sequence: TGTGCCAGCAGCAAAGGTGGATGGGATTACGAGCAGTACTTC.

The chain uses TRBV14 and TRBJ2-4; 7 bases align to TRBD2. V was pared by 0 bases and J by 0 bases, with 5 bases of the junction left unmatched. The CDR3 totals 17 residues. The germline gives CDR1 SGHDN, CDR2 FVKESK. In DNA, the CDR3 is TGTGCCAGCAGCCAAGACTCGGGGGAGGGAGCCAAAAACATTCAGTACTTC. This sequence encodes CASSQDSGEGAKNIQYF.

The chain couples TRBV6-5 to TRBJ2-1; D assignment may be TRBD1 or TRBD2 (5 bases each). Trimming left V 2 bases short and J 11 bases short, with 13 bases between. Germline CDR1 reads MNHEY; CDR2 reads SVGAGI. CDR3 length: 13 residues. CDR3 DNA: TGTGCCAGCAGTTACACGGGTCCGGGACAGCAGTTCTTC. Its translation is CASSYTGPGQQFF.

The chain joins TRBV29-1 to TRBJ2-7, with 11 bases that match TRBD1. This CDR3 contains 18 residues. Germline trimming cut 4 bases from V and 1 base from J; bases unmatched to any gene: 15. Germline loops: CDR1 SQVTM, CDR2 ANQGSEA. CDR3 nucleotides: TGCAGCGTTGCAGGACAGGGGGCGCCTCAAGTAGTTTCCTACGAGCAGTACTTC. Translating gives CSVAGQGAPQVVSYEQYF.